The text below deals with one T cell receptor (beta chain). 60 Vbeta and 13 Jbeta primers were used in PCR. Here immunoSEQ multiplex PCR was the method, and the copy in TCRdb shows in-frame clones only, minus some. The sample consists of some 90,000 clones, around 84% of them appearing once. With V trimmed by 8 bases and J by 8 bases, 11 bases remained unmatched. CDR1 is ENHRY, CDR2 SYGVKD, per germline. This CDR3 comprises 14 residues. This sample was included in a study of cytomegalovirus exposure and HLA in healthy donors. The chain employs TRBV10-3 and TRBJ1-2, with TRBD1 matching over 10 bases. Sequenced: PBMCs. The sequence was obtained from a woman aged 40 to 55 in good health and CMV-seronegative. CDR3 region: CAIVRDRGRHGYTF. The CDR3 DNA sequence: TGTGCCATCGTCCGGGACAGGGGCCGACACGGCTACACCTTC.